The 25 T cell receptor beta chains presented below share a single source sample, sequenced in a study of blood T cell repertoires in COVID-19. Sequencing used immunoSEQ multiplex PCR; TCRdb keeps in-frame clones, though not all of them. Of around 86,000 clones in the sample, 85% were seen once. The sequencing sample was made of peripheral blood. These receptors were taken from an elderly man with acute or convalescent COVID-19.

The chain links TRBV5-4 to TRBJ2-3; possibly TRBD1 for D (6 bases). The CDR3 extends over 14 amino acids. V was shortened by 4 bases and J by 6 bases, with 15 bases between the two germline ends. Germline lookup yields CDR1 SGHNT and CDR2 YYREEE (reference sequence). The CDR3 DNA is TGTGCCAGCAGCCGCGCCCTGGGGGCGGATACGCAGTATTTT. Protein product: CASSRALGADTQYF.

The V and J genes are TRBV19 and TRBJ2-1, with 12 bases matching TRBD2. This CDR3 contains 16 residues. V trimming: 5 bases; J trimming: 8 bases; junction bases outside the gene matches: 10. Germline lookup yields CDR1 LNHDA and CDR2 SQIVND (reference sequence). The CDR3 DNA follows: TGTGCCAGTAGTCCCCTGCTAGCGGGAGGGGGCGATGAGCAGTTCTTC. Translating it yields CASSPLLAGGGDEQFF.

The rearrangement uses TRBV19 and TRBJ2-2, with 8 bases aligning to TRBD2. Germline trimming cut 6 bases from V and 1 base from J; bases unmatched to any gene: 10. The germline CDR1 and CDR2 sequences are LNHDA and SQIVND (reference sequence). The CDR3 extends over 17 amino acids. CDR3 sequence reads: CASSSAGRVGNTGELFF. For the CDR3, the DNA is TGTGCCAGTAGCTCAGCCGGGAGGGTCGGGAACACCGGGGAGCTGTTTTTT. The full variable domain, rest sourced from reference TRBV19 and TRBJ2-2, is DGGITQSPKYLFRKEGQNVTLSCEQNLNHDAMYWYRQDPGQGLRLIYYSQIVNDFQKGDIAEGYSVSREKKESFPLTVTSAQKNPTAFYLCASSSAGRVGNTGELFFGEGSRLTVL.

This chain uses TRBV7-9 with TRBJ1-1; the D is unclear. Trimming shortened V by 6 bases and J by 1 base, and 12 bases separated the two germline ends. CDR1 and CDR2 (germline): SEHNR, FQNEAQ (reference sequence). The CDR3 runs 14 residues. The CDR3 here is CASRHGRGNTEAFF. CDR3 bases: TGTGCCAGCAGACACGGACGGGGGAACACTGAAGCTTTCTTT.

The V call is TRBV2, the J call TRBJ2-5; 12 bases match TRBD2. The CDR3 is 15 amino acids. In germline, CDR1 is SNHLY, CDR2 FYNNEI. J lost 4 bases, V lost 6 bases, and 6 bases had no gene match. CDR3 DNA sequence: TGTGCCAGCAGCCTAGCGGGAGGGAGCACAGAGACCCAGTACTTC. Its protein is CASSLAGGSTETQYF. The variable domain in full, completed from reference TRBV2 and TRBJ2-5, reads EPEVTQTPSHQVTQMGQEVILRCVPISNHLYFYWYRQILGQKVEFLVSFYNNEISEKSEIFDDQFSVERPDGSNFTLKIRSTKLEDSAMYFCASSLAGGSTETQYFGPGTRLLVL.

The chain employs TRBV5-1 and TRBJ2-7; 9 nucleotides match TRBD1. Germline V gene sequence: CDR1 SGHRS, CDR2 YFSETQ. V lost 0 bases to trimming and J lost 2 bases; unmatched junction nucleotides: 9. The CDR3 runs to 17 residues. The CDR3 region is CASSLGHLGTGTYEQYF. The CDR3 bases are TGCGCCAGCAGCTTGGGCCATCTCGGGACAGGGACCTACGAGCAGTACTTC.

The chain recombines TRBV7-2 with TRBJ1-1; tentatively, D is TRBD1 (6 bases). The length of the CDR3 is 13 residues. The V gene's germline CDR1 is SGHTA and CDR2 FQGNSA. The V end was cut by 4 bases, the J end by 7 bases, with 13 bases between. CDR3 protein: CASSSGQQSEAFF. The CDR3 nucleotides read TGTGCCAGCAGCTCAGGACAGCAAAGTGAAGCTTTCTTT.

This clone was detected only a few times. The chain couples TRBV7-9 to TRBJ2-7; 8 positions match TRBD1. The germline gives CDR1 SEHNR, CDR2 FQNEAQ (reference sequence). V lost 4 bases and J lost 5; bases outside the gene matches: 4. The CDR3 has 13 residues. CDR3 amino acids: CASSSDRANEQYF. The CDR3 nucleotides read TGTGCCAGCAGCTCGGACAGGGCGAACGAGCAGTACTTC.

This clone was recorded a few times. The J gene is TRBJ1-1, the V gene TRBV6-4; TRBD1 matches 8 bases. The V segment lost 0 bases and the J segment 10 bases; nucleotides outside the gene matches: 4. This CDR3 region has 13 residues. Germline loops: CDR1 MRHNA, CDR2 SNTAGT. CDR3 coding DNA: TGTGCCAGCAGTGACTCCGCGACAGGGGTAGCTTTCTTT. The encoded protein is CASSDSATGVAFF.

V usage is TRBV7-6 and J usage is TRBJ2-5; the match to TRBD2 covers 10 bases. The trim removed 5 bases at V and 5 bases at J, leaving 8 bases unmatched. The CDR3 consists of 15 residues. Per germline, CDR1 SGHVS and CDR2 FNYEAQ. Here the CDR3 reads CASSLPISGGETQYF. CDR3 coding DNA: TGTGCCAGCAGCCTACCAATTAGCGGGGGGGAGACCCAGTACTTC.

The CDR3 spells CASSLDRGHSPLHF. In DNA, the CDR3 is TGTGCCAGCAGCCTGGACAGGGGTCATTCACCCCTCCACTTT. The J gene is TRBJ1-6, the V gene TRBV13; the match to TRBD1 covers 9 bases. Germline-derived CDR1 and CDR2 are PRHDT and FYEKMQ (reference sequence). With 5 bases clipped from V and 8 bases from J, the junction kept 4 bases outside the gene matches. The CDR3 runs 14 residues.

In nucleotides, the CDR3 is TGTGCCAGCAGCCATCCCCCCTTTAGCGGGAGGAGCCAAGAGACCCAGTACTTC. As protein: CASSHPPFSGRSQETQYF. The chain uses TRBV3-1 (or the pseudogene TRBV3-2) and TRBJ2-5, with TRBD2 matching 10 bases. Germline V gene data show CDR1 as LGHDT and CDR2 as YNNKEL (reference sequence). This CDR3 spans 18 amino acids. The V gene end was trimmed by 3 bases and the J gene end by 1 base; junction bases not matched to a gene: 11.

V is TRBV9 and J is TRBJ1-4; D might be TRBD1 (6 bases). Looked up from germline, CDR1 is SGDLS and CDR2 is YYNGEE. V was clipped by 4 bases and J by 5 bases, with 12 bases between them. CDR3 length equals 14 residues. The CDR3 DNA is TGTGCCAGCAGCAGACAGGAAGGGAATGAAAAACTGTTTTTT. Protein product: CASSRQEGNEKLFF.

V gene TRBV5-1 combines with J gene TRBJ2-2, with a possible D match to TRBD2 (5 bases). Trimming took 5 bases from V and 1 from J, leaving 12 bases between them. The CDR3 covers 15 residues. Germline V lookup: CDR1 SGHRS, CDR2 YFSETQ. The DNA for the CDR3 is TGCGCCAGCAGTCGAGAGGGAGTGAACACCGGGGAGCTGTTTTTT. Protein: CASSREGVNTGELFF.

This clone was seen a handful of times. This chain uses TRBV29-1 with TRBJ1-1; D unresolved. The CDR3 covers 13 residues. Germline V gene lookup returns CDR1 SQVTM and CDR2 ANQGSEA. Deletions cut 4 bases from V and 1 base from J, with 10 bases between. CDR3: CSVAFGGNTEAFF. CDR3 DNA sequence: TGCAGCGTTGCTTTTGGCGGGAACACTGAAGCTTTCTTT.

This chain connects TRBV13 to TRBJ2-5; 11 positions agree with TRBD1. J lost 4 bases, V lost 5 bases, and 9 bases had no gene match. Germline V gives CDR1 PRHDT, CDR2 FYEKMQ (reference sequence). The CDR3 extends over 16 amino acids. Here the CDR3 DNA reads TGTGCCAGCAGCGCGGACAGGGGGCCGGGACCAGAGACCCAGTACTTC. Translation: CASSADRGPGPETQYF.

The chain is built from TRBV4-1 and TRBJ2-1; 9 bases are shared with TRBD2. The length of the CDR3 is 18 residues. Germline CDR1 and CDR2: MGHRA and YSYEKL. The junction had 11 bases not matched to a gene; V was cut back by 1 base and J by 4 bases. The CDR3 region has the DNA TGCGCCAGCAGCCAAGTATTTGTCGCGGGAGGGCAATACAATGAGCAGTTCTTC. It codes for CASSQVFVAGGQYNEQFF.

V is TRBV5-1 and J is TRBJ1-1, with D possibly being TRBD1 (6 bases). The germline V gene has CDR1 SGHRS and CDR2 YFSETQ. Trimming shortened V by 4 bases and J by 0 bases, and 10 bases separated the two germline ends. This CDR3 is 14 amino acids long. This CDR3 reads CASSLGTMNTEAFF. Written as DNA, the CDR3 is TGCGCCAGCAGCCTCGGGACAATGAACACTGAAGCTTTCTTT. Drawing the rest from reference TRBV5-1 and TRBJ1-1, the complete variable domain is KAGVTQTPRYLIKTRGQQVTLSCSPISGHRSVSWYQQTPGQGLQFLFEYFSETQRNKGNFPGRFSGRQFSNSRSEMNVSTLELGDSALYLCASSLGTMNTEAFFGQGTRLTVV.

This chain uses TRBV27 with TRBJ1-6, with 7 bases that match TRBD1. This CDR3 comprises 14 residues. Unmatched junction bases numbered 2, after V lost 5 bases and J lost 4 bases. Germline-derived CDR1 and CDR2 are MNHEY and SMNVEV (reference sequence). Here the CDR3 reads CASSKTGYNSPLHF. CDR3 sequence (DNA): TGTGCCAGCAGTAAGACAGGGTATAATTCACCCCTCCACTTT.

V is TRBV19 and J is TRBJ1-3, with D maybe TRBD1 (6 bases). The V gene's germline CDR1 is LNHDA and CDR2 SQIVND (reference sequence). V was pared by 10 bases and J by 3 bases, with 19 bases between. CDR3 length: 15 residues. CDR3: CATVTRGSDGNTIYF. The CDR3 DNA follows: TGTGCCACCGTTACTAGGGGGTCTGATGGAAACACCATATATTTT.

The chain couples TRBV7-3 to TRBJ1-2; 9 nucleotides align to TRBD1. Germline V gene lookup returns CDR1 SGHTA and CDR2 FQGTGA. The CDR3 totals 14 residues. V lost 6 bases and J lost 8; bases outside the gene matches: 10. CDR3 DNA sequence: TGTGCCAGCAGTCTTACGGGACAGGGTGGCGGCTACACCTTC. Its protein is CASSLTGQGGGYTF.

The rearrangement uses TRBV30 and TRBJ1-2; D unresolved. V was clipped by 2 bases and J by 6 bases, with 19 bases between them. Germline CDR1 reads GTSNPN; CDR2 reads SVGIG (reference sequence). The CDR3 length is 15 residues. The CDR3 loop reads CAWSLLTGSVDGYTF. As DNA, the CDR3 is TGTGCCTGGAGTCTCCTGACGGGAAGCGTTGATGGCTACACCTTC.

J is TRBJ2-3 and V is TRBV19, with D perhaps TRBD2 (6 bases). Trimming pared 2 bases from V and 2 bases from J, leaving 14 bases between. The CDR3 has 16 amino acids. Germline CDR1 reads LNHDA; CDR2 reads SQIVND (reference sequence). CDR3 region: CASSIFTGVITDTQYF. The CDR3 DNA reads TGTGCCAGTAGTATATTTACGGGAGTTATCACAGATACGCAGTATTTT. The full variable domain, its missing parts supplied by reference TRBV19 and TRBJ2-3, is DGGITQSPKYLFRKEGQNVTLSCEQNLNHDAMYWYRQDPGQGLRLIYYSQIVNDFQKGDIAEGYSVSREKKESFPLTVTSAQKNPTAFYLCASSIFTGVITDTQYFGPGTRLTVL.

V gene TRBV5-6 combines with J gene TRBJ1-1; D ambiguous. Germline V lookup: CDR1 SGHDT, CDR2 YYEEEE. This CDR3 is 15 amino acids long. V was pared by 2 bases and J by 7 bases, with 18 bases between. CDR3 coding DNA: TGTGCCAGCAGCTTTTTTTCGCGGGCCCTGAGTGAAGCTTTCTTT. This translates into CASSFFSRALSEAFF.

The DNA of the CDR3 is TGTGCCAGCAGCCGGACTAGCGGAAACACCGGGGAGCTGTTTTTT. Translation gives CASSRTSGNTGELFF. The chain uses TRBV7-9 and TRBJ2-2, with 10 bases identical to TRBD2. The germline gives CDR1 SEHNR, CDR2 FQNEAQ (reference sequence). The junction had 2 bases not matched to a gene; V was cut back by 5 bases and J by 2 bases. The CDR3 is 15 residues long.